The 2 T cell receptor beta chains reported below all come from one sample, sequenced in a study of OX40 agonist ivuxolimab in advanced cancers. Method: immunoSEQ multiplex PCR; TCRdb's copy keeps in-frame clones and lacks some. The profile shows about 64,000 clones, roughly 85% of them singletons. Sequencing was performed on CD4+ or CD8+ T cells sorted from blood, taken in a trial of the OX40 agonist ivuxolimab. The receptors derive from an adult with an advanced solid tumor such as melanoma, head and neck, liver or kidney cancer.

The V call is TRBV10-3, the J call TRBJ2-7; 10 nucleotides line up with TRBD2. Germline V CDR1 and CDR2: ENHRY, SYGVKD. The length of the CDR3 is 13 residues. V was pared by 7 bases and J by 5 bases, with 5 bases of the junction left unmatched. CDR3 loop: CAITSGSLNEQYF. The CDR3 region has the DNA TGTGCCATCACTAGCGGGAGCTTAAACGAGCAGTACTTC.

This chain uses TRBV6-5 with TRBJ2-5, with TRBD2 matching 9 bases. The germline CDR1 and CDR2 sequences are MNHEY and SVGAGI. The V and J ends lost 6 bases and 1 base, in that order; junction bases with no gene match: 6. The CDR3 spans 15 residues. CDR3 nucleotide sequence: TGTGCCAGCAGACGTACTAGCGGGCTCCAAGAGACCCAGTACTTC. The encoded protein is CASRRTSGLQETQYF.